These 13 T cell receptor beta chains share one sample of origin, sequenced in a study of blood T cell repertoires in COVID-19. Generated by immunoSEQ multiplex PCR, the TCRdb table keeps only in-frame clones and is missing some. This sample has about 370,000 clones, with 70% to 90% found just once. Material: peripheral blood. Source of these receptors: a woman aged 30 to 39 with COVID-19, enrolled during active disease.

The chain carries TRBV27 and TRBJ2-7, with a possible D match to TRBD2 (6 bases). CDR1 is MNHEY and CDR2 is SMNVEV in the germline V gene (reference sequence). Trimming took off 5 bases at V and 2 bases at J, with 22 bases between the two ends. CDR3 length equals 17 residues. CDR3 nucleotide sequence: TGTGCCAGCAGTCCCCTGGGGCGGGGCCGTTCGGCCTACGAGCAGTACTTC. It translates to CASSPLGRGRSAYEQYF.

This chain uses TRBV5-1 with TRBJ2-1; D is possibly TRBD2 (6 bases). CDR3 size: 16 residues. V gave up 1 base and J gave up 0 bases, with 11 bases separating them. Per germline, CDR1 SGHRS and CDR2 YFSETQ. The CDR3 DNA is TGCGCCAGCAGCTTGCTAGCGCCGAGCTCCTACAATGAGCAGTTCTTC. Translation gives CASSLLAPSSYNEQFF.

The chain employs TRBV18 and TRBJ2-7; TRBD1 agrees at 7 bases. The trim removed 3 bases at V and 3 bases at J, leaving 5 bases unmatched. Germline V CDR1 and CDR2: KGHSH, LQKENI. This CDR3 comprises 14 residues. The CDR3 nucleotides read TGTGCCAGCTCACCGAAAGACAGGGTCTACGAGCAGTACTTC. Protein product: CASSPKDRVYEQYF.

This chain uses TRBV5-5 with TRBJ1-3; D perhaps matches TRBD1 (6 bases). The CDR3 has 12 amino acids. With 4 bases removed from V and 4 bases from J, the gap between germline ends came to 6 bases. The V gene's germline CDR1 is SGHKS and CDR2 YYEKEE (reference sequence). CDR3 sequence (DNA): TGTGCCAGCAGCCAGGGGGGAAACACCATATATTTT. The encoded protein is CASSQGGNTIYF. The variable domain in full, completed from reference TRBV5-5 and TRBJ1-3, reads DAGVTQSPTHLIKTRGQQVTLRCSPISGHKSVSWYQQVLGQGPQFIFQYYEKEERGRGNFPDRFSARQFPNYSSELNVNALLLGDSALYLCASSQGGNTIYFGEGSWLTVV.

This chain links TRBV9 with TRBJ1-1; tentatively, D is TRBD1 (5 bases). Germline V gene data show CDR1 as SGDLS and CDR2 as YYNGEE. The CDR3 length is 13 residues. V was clipped by 4 bases and J by 7 bases, with 14 bases between them. DNA of the CDR3: TGTGCCAGCAGCACTCTAGACAGAGTTGAAGCTTTCTTT. Translating it yields CASSTLDRVEAFF.

V gene TRBV30 combines with J gene TRBJ2-6, with TRBD2 matching over 11 bases. The germline V gene encodes CDR1 GTSNPN and CDR2 SVGIG (reference sequence). This CDR3 spans 13 amino acids. After removal of 2 bases from V and 12 bases from J, the junction contained 3 bases not matched to a gene. CDR3 nucleotides: TGTGCCTGGAGTACTAGCGGGAGCCCCGTCCTGACTTTC. Its protein product is CAWSTSGSPVLTF.

J is TRBJ1-2 and V is TRBV5-1; D ambiguous. V dropped 0 bases and J dropped 2 bases, with 11 bases sitting between them. Germline V lookup: CDR1 SGHRS, CDR2 YFSETQ. The length of the CDR3 is 15 residues. This chain's CDR3 is CASSLERGANYGYTF. The CDR3 DNA reads as TGCGCCAGCAGCTTGGAGCGGGGAGCAAACTATGGCTACACCTTC. Drawing the rest from reference TRBV5-1 and TRBJ1-2, the complete variable domain is KAGVTQTPRYLIKTRGQQVTLSCSPISGHRSVSWYQQTPGQGLQFLFEYFSETQRNKGNFPGRFSGRQFSNSRSEMNVSTLELGDSALYLCASSLERGANYGYTFGSGTRLTVV.

The table lists this clone with a count of one. The chain employs TRBV18 and TRBJ1-2; no clear D gene. V was shortened by 0 bases and J by 4 bases, with 12 bases between the two germline ends. Germline V gives CDR1 KGHSH, CDR2 LQKENI. The CDR3 loop spans 15 amino acids. The CDR3 bases are TGTGCCAGCTCACCACCGGAGGGCCCTAGCTATGGCTACACCTTC. Translating it yields CASSPPEGPSYGYTF.

The CDR3 DNA follows: TGTGCCAGCAGCACGGACTGGCACGAGCAGTTCTTC. Protein: CASSTDWHEQFF. The V and J genes are TRBV5-5 and TRBJ2-1; D is possibly TRBD2 (5 bases). Per the germline V gene, CDR1 is SGHKS and CDR2 is YYEKEE (reference sequence). The CDR3 is made up of 12 amino acids. The V gene lost 4 bases and the J gene lost 10 bases, with 12 bases spanning the gap.

This clone was recorded a few times. This rearrangement joins TRBV19 to TRBJ2-1, with 8 bases matching TRBD2. The CDR3 covers 18 residues. Germline V gives CDR1 LNHDA, CDR2 SQIVND (reference sequence). After removal of 2 bases from V and 7 bases from J, the junction contained 16 bases not matched to a gene. CDR3 residues: CASSISQGGAGAENEQFF. CDR3 bases: TGTGCCAGTAGTATAAGTCAGGGAGGAGCGGGAGCCGAGAATGAGCAGTTCTTC.

This clone occurred once. This chain links TRBV6-6 with TRBJ1-5; D is undetermined. Between the trimmed V and J ends, which lost 2 bases and 2 bases, there was a span of 7 bases. Germline V gives CDR1 MNHNY, CDR2 SVGAGI (reference sequence). There are 14 residues in the CDR3. The chain's CDR3 is CASSYGRGNQPQHF. The CDR3 DNA is TGTGCCAGCAGTTACGGGCGGGGCAATCAGCCCCAGCATTTT.

The V and J genes are TRBV4-3 and TRBJ1-6; 7 bases line up with TRBD1. With 3 bases clipped from V and 5 bases from J, the junction kept 10 bases outside the gene matches. The germline CDR1 and CDR2 sequences are LGHNA and YSLEER. This CDR3 has 17 amino acids. The CDR3 protein is CASSHLAGTANNSPLHF. Here the CDR3 DNA reads TGCGCCAGCAGCCACCTAGCCGGGACAGCTAATAATTCACCCCTCCACTTT.

CDR3: CASRPPQDSEAFF. CDR3 DNA: TGTGCCAGTAGACCTCCCCAGGACAGTGAAGCTTTCTTT. The genes are TRBV19 and TRBJ1-1, with D possibly being TRBD1 (6 bases). The CDR3 is made up of 13 amino acids. In germline, CDR1 is LNHDA, CDR2 SQIVND (reference sequence). V lost 6 bases to trimming and J lost 7 bases, with 15 bases between them.